This TCR beta chain was observed in a study of T cells in tuberculosis. Study-wide context: T cells were selected with CD1B tetramers loaded with glucose monomycolate.

After thawing and overnight rest, PBMC were stained with GMM-loaded CD1B tetramer, viability dye and anti-CD3 for sorting. The lipid loaded on the CD1B tetramers was C32 glucose monomycolate from Rhodococcus equi. CD14-expressing monocytes were removed from PBMC before cryopreservation and sorting. Germline values: CDR1 MNHEY, CDR2 SMNVEV (reference sequence). The ends were cut back, 4 bases at V and 3 bases at J, with 6 bases in the middle. This CDR3 has 12 residues. The repertoire was sequenced with immunoSEQ multiplex PCR; TCRdb's copy has only in-frame clones and lacks some. This sample has 88,000 or so clones, with roughly 91% found just once. Study-level points and caveats: The stringent gate may have excluded weak CD1B-GMM tetramer binders.

Sequenced input: CD1b-GMM tetramer-negative cells sorted from PBMCs. This TCR derives from an adult woman with latent tuberculosis. The gene calls are TRBV27 and TRBJ1-2; possibly TRBD1 for D (6 bases). The CDR3 DNA follows: TGTGCCAGCAGTTCAGGGGACTATGGCTACACCTTC. It translates to CASSSGDYGYTF.